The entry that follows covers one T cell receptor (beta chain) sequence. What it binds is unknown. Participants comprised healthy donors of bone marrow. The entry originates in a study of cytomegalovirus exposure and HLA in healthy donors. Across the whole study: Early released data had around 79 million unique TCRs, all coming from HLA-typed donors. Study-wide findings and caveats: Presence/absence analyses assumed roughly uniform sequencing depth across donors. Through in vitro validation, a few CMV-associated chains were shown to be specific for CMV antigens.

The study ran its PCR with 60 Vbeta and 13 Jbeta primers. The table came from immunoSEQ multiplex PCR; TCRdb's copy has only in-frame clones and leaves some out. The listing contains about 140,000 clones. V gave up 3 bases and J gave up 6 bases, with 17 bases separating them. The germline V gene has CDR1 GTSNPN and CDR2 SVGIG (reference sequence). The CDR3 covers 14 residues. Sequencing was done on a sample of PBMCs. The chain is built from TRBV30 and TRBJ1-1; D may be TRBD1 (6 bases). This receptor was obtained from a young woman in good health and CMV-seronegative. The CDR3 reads CAWRLAGAIAEAFF. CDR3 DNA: TGTGCCTGGAGGCTAGCGGGGGCGATAGCTGAAGCTTTCTTT.